What follows is one TCR beta chain and its context. What it recognizes is unknown. Repertoires were generated with immunoSEQ multiplex PCR, while TCRdb's copy carries only in-frame clones and drops some. The data contain around 150,000 clones, 90% of them singletons. This sample was included in a study of T cell responses to AZD1222 COVID-19 vaccine. Study-wide points: The breadth and depth of Spike-specific TCRs increased once two AZD1222 doses had been given. White British donors predominated, females outnumbered males, and clonal diversity was possibly underestimated. The study identified only a handful of AZD1222 recipients as seropositive at baseline.

The input for sequencing was peripheral blood, taken 28 days after the second AZD1222 dose. The origin of this receptor is an adult who received the AZD1222 COVID-19 vaccine.

CDR3 sequence (DNA): TGTGCCAGCAGCTTGGACAGGGCACAAGAGACCCAGTACTTC. Translating gives CASSLDRAQETQYF. The chain has TRBV5-4 and TRBJ2-5; the D gene is possibly TRBD1 (6 bases). CDR1 is SGHNT and CDR2 is YYREEE in the germline V gene (reference sequence). Trimming left V 0 bases short and J 2 bases short, with 8 bases between. CDR3 length equals 14 residues. The full variable domain, its missing parts supplied by reference TRBV5-4 and TRBJ2-5, is ETGVTQSPTHLIKTRGQQVTLRCSSQSGHNTVSWYQQALGQGPQFIFQYYREEENGRGNFPPRFSGLQFPNYSSELNVNALELDDSALYLCASSLDRAQETQYFGPGTRLLVL.